This T cell receptor (beta chain) derives from a study of T cell repertoires in cytomegalovirus infection (dated by TCRdb to the late 2010s). Some background on the complete study: Donor HLA type was relevant to the analysis, because carriage of CMV infection together with the matching HLA type was indicated by public TCR beta signatures.

Sequencing relied on an Illumina HiSeq 1500. Using fastp trimming at Q25 and MiXCR clonotype assembly, TCRdb reanalyzed the public sequencing data and kept in-frame beta chains. Each CDR3 protein appears once, grouped with its most common genes and DNA. The sample profile shows roughly 200,000 distinct CDR3 sequences; approximately 18% of them were found once. The ten largest clonotypes hold 20% to 25% of the sample. As concerns this clonotype: It has no known antigen specificity. No base quality values were provided; no much bigger clone lies one nucleotide off.

The investigation overall reported the following: In both this cohort and an independent cohort of more than 350 donors, the cumulative frequency of public TCR beta family members distinguished carriers of CMV infection plus the relevant HLA type. The ex vivo response was dominated by HLA-C-restricted CMV-specific TCR beta clonotypes, and the single most frequent clonotype in two of eight donors was supplied by these HLA-C-restricted clonotypes.

CDR1 SEHNR and CDR2 FQNEAQ are derived from the germline V gene (reference sequence). From the cysteine through the phenylalanine, the CDR3 covers 15 amino acids. Kept here is only the CDR3 DNA, which spans 45 bases and is read in frame from base 1. Relative to germline, V is 5 bases shorter and J is 2 bases shorter, with 10 bases between their ends. Sequencing was carried out using CD8+ T cells from PBMCs. The chain was built from TRBV7-9 and TRBJ2-6, with the D gene not clear enough to name. The TCR comes from a human donor in good health (CMV status not recorded). Some clones in this sample may be carry-over from other donors' samples. The DNA is TGTGCCAGCAGCCCCCCGGGTCCTGGGGCCAACGTCCTGACTTTC. It is translated as CASSPPGPGANVLTF. With the portions outside the CDR3 filled from the reference TRBV7-9 and TRBJ2-6 genes, the complete variable region becomes DTGVSQNPRHKITKRGQNVTFRCDPISEHNRLYWYRQTLGQGPEFLTYFQNEAQLEKSRLLSDRFSAERPKGSFSTLEIQRTEQGDSAMYLCASSPPGPGANVLTFGAGSRLTVL.